The sequence of this TCR beta chain was determined in a study of blood T cell repertoires in COVID-19. Study in general: The United States, Italy and Spain provided the acute and convalescent COVID-19 samples.

The table came from immunoSEQ multiplex PCR; TCRdb's copy has only in-frame clones and leaves some out. Among about 150,000 clones listed, over 80% were seen once. CDR1 MDHEN and CDR2 SYDVKM come from the germline V gene. The CDR3 covers 13 residues. Deletions cut 8 bases from V and 9 bases from J, with 17 bases between. V gene TRBV28 combines with J gene TRBJ1-5, with TRBD1 as a possible D gene (5 bases). The sequence came from a woman between 50 and 59 years old with acute or convalescent COVID-19. Material: peripheral blood. The CDR3 sequence: CASLKAAGLPQHF. The CDR3, as DNA: TGTGCCAGCCTAAAGGCGGCAGGGTTGCCCCAGCATTTT. Complete variable domain (other parts from reference TRBV28 and TRBJ1-5): DVKVTQSSRYLVKRTGEKVFLECVQDMDHENMFWYRQDPGLGLRLIYFSYDVKMKEKGDIPEGYSVSREKKERFSLILESASTNQTSMYLCASLKAAGLPQHFGDGTRLSIL.